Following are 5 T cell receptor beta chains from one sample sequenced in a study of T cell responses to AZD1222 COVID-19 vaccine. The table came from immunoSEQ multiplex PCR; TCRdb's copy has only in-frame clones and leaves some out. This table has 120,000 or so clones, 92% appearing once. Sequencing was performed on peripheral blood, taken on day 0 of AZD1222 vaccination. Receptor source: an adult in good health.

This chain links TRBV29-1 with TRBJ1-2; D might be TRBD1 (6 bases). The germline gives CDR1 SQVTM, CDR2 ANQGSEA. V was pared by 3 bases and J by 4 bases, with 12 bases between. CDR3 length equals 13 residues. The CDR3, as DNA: TGCAGCGTTGAGGGGGGGCTTCTCTATGGCTACACCTTC. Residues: CSVEGGLLYGYTF.

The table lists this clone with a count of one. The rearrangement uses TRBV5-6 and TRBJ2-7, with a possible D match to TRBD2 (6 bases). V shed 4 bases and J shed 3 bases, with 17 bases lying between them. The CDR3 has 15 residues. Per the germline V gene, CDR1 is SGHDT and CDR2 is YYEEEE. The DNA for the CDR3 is TGTGCCAGCAGCAATTCAGCGGGCCTTGTCTACGAGCAGTACTTC. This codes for CASSNSAGLVYEQYF.

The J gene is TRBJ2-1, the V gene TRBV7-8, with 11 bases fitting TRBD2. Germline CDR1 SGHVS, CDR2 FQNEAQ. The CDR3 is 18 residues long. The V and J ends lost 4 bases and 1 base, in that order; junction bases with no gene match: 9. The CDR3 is CASSSLTSGSFSYNEQFF. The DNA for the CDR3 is TGTGCCAGCAGCTCCCTTACTAGCGGGAGTTTTTCCTACAATGAGCAGTTCTTC.

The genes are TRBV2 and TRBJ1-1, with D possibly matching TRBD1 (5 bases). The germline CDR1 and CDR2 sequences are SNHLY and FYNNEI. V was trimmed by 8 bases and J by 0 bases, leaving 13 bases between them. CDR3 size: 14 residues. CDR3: CASRRDGMNTEAFF. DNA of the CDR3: TGTGCCAGCCGACGGGACGGAATGAACACTGAAGCTTTCTTT.

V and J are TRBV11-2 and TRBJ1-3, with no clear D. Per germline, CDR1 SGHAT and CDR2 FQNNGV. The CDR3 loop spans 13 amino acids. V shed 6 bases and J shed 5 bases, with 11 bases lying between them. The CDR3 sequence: CASRPLGRNTIYF. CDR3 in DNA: TGTGCCAGCAGACCCCTCGGACGAAACACCATATATTTT.